These 18 T cell receptor beta chains were sequenced from one sample in a study of early T cells in non-severe SARS-CoV-2 infection. TCRdb re-analysed the 5' RACE reads in MiXCR, keeping a single row per CDR3 protein. The profile shows roughly 54,000 distinct CDR3 sequences, around 6% of them singletons. What was sequenced was whole blood. These receptors originate from an adult who was a healthcare worker with PCR-confirmed SARS-CoV-2 infection or an uninfected control (not recorded which).

The chain is built from TRBV2 and TRBJ2-2; 9 bases fit TRBD2. The CDR3 runs to 16 residues. CDR1 is SNHLY and CDR2 is FYNNEI in the germline V gene. Trimming at V came to 7 bases and at J to 0 bases, leaving 6 bases not matched to a gene. The CDR3 DNA follows: TGTGCCAGCAACCCTAGCGGGAATGCGAACACCGGGGAGCTGTTTTTT. This sequence encodes CASNPSGNANTGELFF.

DNA for the CDR3: TGCGCCAGCAGCTTGGATTCAGGGAGCAATCAGCCCCAGCATTTT. Translation: CASSLDSGSNQPQHF. This chain links TRBV5-1 with TRBJ1-5, with D possibly TRBD1 on 5 matching bases. The CDR3 is made up of 15 amino acids. Trimming took off 0 bases at V and 1 base at J, with 8 bases between the two ends. Germline V lookup: CDR1 SGHRS, CDR2 YFSETQ.

This clonotype was counted at least ten times. The chain employs TRBV9 and TRBJ2-2; D perhaps matches TRBD1 (6 bases). Trimming shortened V by 3 bases and J by 0 bases, and 21 bases separated the two germline ends. The CDR3 consists of 19 residues. Looked up from germline, CDR1 is SGDLS and CDR2 is YYNGEE. CDR3 coding DNA: TGTGCCAGCAGCGCCCGAGGACCATACAGGGATACGAACACCGGGGAGCTGTTTTTT. This encodes CASSARGPYRDTNTGELFF.

This clonotype was observed a handful of times. V gene TRBV10-2 combines with J gene TRBJ2-1; 8 nucleotides agree with TRBD2. The ends lost 6 bases at V and 4 bases at J; junction bases unmatched: 8. The CDR3 sequence is 15 residues long. The germline gives CDR1 WSHSY, CDR2 SAAADI. CDR3 sequence (DNA): TGCGCCAGCAGGAGTAGCGGGATTAAATACAATGAGCAGTTCTTC. This gives the protein CASRSSGIKYNEQFF.

To note about this clonotype: It may be a read error: a sequence one base away is much more abundant. J is TRBJ1-1 and V is TRBV12-3 or TRBV12-4; D not resolved. Between the trimmed V and J ends, which lost 5 bases and 10 bases, there was a span of 17 bases. This CDR3 is built from 13 residues. The CDR3 DNA is TGTGCCAGCAGTGGAGGTGCAGGCTTCGGAGCTTTCTTT. Its translation is CASSGGAGFGAFF.

This clonotype was recorded at least ten times. The chain links TRBV2 to TRBJ1-5, with a possible D match to TRBD1 (6 bases). V lost 4 bases, J lost 2 bases, and 9 bases lay in between. The CDR3 runs to 14 residues. Germline loops: CDR1 SNHLY, CDR2 FYNNEI. The chain's CDR3 is CASSAGAGNQPQHF. CDR3 coding DNA: TGTGCCAGCAGTGCAGGGGCTGGCAATCAGCCCCAGCATTTT.

The chain is built from TRBV24-1 and TRBJ2-1; a possible D gene is TRBD2 (5 bases). Trimming left V 8 bases short and J 3 bases short, with 7 bases between. The CDR3 has 12 amino acids. From germline, CDR1 is KGHDR and CDR2 SFDVKD. The CDR3, as DNA: TGTGCCACCAACGAGGGCTACAATGAGCAGTTCTTC. This encodes CATNEGYNEQFF.

By its share, this clonotype is medium-sized. The genes are TRBV7-9 and TRBJ2-7, with no clear D. The germline V gene encodes CDR1 SEHNR and CDR2 FQNEAQ (reference sequence). The CDR3 is 12 residues long. Trimming shortened V by 4 bases and J by 2 bases, and 6 bases separated the two germline ends. The CDR3: CASSSSAYEQYF. The CDR3 region has the DNA TGTGCCAGCAGCTCCAGTGCCTACGAGCAGTACTTC.

This clonotype was seen at least ten times. The rearrangement links TRBV11-2 to TRBJ2-7; the D is unclear. The CDR3 sequence is 12 residues long. V lost 5 bases, J lost 5 bases, and 10 bases lay in between. The germline CDR1 and CDR2 sequences are SGHAT and FQNNGV. In DNA, the CDR3 is TGTGCCAGCAGCCCCTTAGCCAACGAGCAGTACTTC. The encoded protein is CASSPLANEQYF.

This clonotype was detected only a few times. V usage is TRBV20-1 and J usage is TRBJ2-3, with 11 positions matching TRBD2. This CDR3 spans 15 amino acids. Looked up from germline, CDR1 is DFQATT and CDR2 is SNEGSKA (reference sequence). The J segment lost 2 bases and the V segment lost 5 bases, leaving 6 bases of the junction unmatched. The CDR3 here is CSASLAGGLTDTQYF. The CDR3 bases are TGCAGTGCTTCCCTAGCGGGAGGCCTCACAGATACGCAGTATTTT.

This clonotype was observed many times. V is TRBV7-2 and J is TRBJ2-7; 11 positions agree with TRBD1. The CDR3 runs to 15 residues. Germline V gene lookup returns CDR1 SGHTA and CDR2 FQGNSA. The V and J ends lost 5 bases and 6 bases, in that order; junction bases with no gene match: 9. CDR3 bases: TGTGCCAGCAGCCAGGGACAGGGGGGAGAGGGCGAGCAGTACTTC. Its translation is CASSQGQGGEGEQYF.

The table lists this clonotype with many counts. The chain couples TRBV29-1 to TRBJ1-1; no clear D gene. Trimming removed 4 bases at V and 1 base at J, with 7 bases between. Per germline, CDR1 SQVTM and CDR2 ANQGSEA. The CDR3 totals 12 residues. The DNA for the CDR3 is TGCAGCGTTGCGCTCAGGAACACTGAAGCTTTCTTT. Its translation is CSVALRNTEAFF. Combining the CDR3 with reference TRBV29-1 and TRBJ1-1 gives the whole variable domain SAVISQKPSRDICQRGTSLTIQCQVDSQVTMMFWYRQQPGQSLTLIATANQGSEATYESGFVIDKFPISRPNLTFSTLTVSNMSPEDSSIYLCSVALRNTEAFFGQGTRLTVV.

This clonotype showed up many times. V usage is TRBV4-2 and J usage is TRBJ1-2, with D perhaps matching TRBD1 (5 bases). Trimming cost V 1 base and J 8 bases, with 14 bases left between them. From germline, CDR1 is LGHNA and CDR2 YNFKEQ. The CDR3 loop spans 14 amino acids. The chain's CDR3 is CASSQGRVSFGYTF. The CDR3 nucleotides are TGTGCCAGCAGCCAAGGCAGGGTATCCTTCGGCTACACCTTC.

This clonotype was counted a few times. CDR3 in amino acids: CASSMVDLYSNQPQHF. The CDR3 DNA sequence: TGTGCCAGTAGTATGGTGGACCTATATAGCAATCAGCCCCAGCATTTT. The J gene is TRBJ1-5, the V gene TRBV19; D unclear. Germline V gene data show CDR1 as LNHDA and CDR2 as SQIVND (reference sequence). The CDR3 length is 16 residues. Trimming pared 3 bases from V and 0 bases from J, leaving 12 bases between.

This clonotype was recorded at least ten times. The chain employs TRBV7-9 and TRBJ1-2; D is perhaps TRBD1 (6 bases). V dropped 2 bases and J dropped 8 bases, with 12 bases sitting between them. This CDR3 contains 13 residues. CDR1 is SEHNR, CDR2 FQNEAQ, per germline (reference sequence). CDR3 sequence reads: CASSLPDSGGYTF. CDR3 DNA sequence: TGTGCCAGCAGCTTACCGGACAGTGGCGGCTACACCTTC. Using reference TRBV7-9 and TRBJ1-2 for the parts outside the CDR3, the full variable domain is DTGVSQNPRHKITKRGQNVTFRCDPISEHNRLYWYRQTLGQGPEFLTYFQNEAQLEKSRLLSDRFSAERPKGSFSTLEIQRTEQGDSAMYLCASSLPDSGGYTFGSGTRLTVV.

This clonotype was picked up many times. The rearrangement links TRBV10-3 to TRBJ2-1; TRBD2 agrees at 10 bases. The CDR3 spans 14 residues. The junction had 6 bases not matched to a gene; V was cut back by 10 bases and J by 3 bases. Germline assignment: CDR1 ENHRY and CDR2 SYGVKD. The CDR3: CATRGTSVYNEQFF. In nucleotides, the CDR3 is TGTGCCACCAGGGGGACTAGCGTCTACAATGAGCAGTTCTTC.

This clonotype was observed many times. The chain combines TRBV7-9 with TRBJ2-2, with D possibly TRBD1 on 6 matching bases. V was shortened by 5 bases and J by 0 bases, with 10 bases between the two germline ends. This CDR3 comprises 15 residues. Germline CDR1 is SEHNR and CDR2 is FQNEAQ (reference sequence). This chain's CDR3 is CASSLTGTNTGELFF. The DNA of the CDR3 is TGTGCCAGCAGCCTGACAGGCACGAACACCGGGGAGCTGTTTTTT.

As DNA, the CDR3 is TGTGCCAGCAGCTTCGAAGCGAACACTGAAGCTTTCTTT. Residues: CASSFEANTEAFF. The J gene is TRBJ1-1, the V gene TRBV5-4; no definite D call. The V and J ends lost 2 bases and 1 base respectively, with 6 bases between them. Germline-derived CDR1 and CDR2 are SGHNT and YYREEE (reference sequence). CDR3 length: 13 amino acids.